This paragraph covers one T cell receptor beta chain sequence. Its antigen is unidentified. The sample comes from a study of long-term antiretroviral therapy in people with HIV. At the survey level, the v3.0 immunoSEQ assay was run. TCRdb keeps only in-frame clones here, not all; method: immunoSEQ multiplex PCR. Of over 25,000 clones in the sample, about 94% were seen once. Study-wide points: Clonal populations expanded prior to ART predominated within the repertoire at all time points.

Participants living with HIV all received treatment in the United States. Sequences were derived from unsorted PBMCs, sampled around 7.4 years after starting antiretroviral therapy. The receptor was derived from a man aged 50 to 60 with HIV.

The CDR3 spells CASAGQRNQPQHF. The CDR3 DNA is TGTGCCAGCGCAGGACAGCGCAATCAGCCCCAGCATTTT. This rearrangement joins TRBV19 to TRBJ1-5, with D tentatively TRBD1 (6 bases). The CDR3 totals 13 residues. Germline V gene lookup returns CDR1 LNHDA and CDR2 SQIVND (reference sequence). Between the trimmed V and J ends, which lost 9 bases and 2 bases, there was a span of 11 bases.